The 8 T cell receptor beta chains below were found in one sample sequenced in a study of T cells in Graves' hyperthyroidism and ophthalmopathy. TCR beta CDR3 regions were amplified from RNA. During a first-round RT-PCR of the TCR CDR3, the HTBI primer set was used. Each CDR3 protein gets one entry after TCRdb re-called the multiplex PCR reads with MiXCR. This repertoire shows about 500,000 distinct CDR3 sequences, 16% found once; its top ten account for about 18%. The sequenced sample was blood. All receptors derive from a woman aged 18 to 35 with Graves' hyperthyroidism.

This clonotype was counted a few times. V gene TRBV20-1 combines with J gene TRBJ2-4; D may be TRBD1 (6 bases). V gave up 2 bases and J gave up 3 bases, with 20 bases separating them. The CDR3 is 17 residues long. CDR1 DFQATT and CDR2 SNEGSKA come from the germline V gene (reference sequence). This CDR3 reads CSARQGKGIGDKNIQYF. The CDR3 region has the DNA TGCAGTGCTAGACAGGGGAAAGGGATTGGGGACAAAAACATTCAGTACTTC.

The chain carries TRBV6-7 and TRBJ1-4, with 9 bases lining up with TRBD1. TRBV6-7 is an open reading frame whose function is uncertain. CDR3 length: 18 amino acids. V was clipped by 2 bases and J by 6 bases; unmatched bases: 13. The CDR3 spells CASSYRDRDALSDEKLFF. As DNA, the CDR3 is TGTGCCAGCAGTTACCGGGACAGGGATGCGCTGTCAGATGAAAAACTGTTTTTT.

This clonotype was observed many times. The chain has TRBV2 and TRBJ1-2; the D gene is possibly TRBD1 (6 bases). The germline V gene encodes CDR1 SNHLY and CDR2 FYNNEI. The germline V and J ends were trimmed by 5 bases and 2 bases, with 15 bases remaining between them. This CDR3 region has 15 residues. CDR3 sequence reads: CASSKDRANNYGYTF. In nucleotides, the CDR3 is TGTGCCAGCAGTAAGGACAGAGCTAACAACTATGGCTACACCTTC.

V gene TRBV10-1 combines with J gene TRBJ1-2; D perhaps matches TRBD1 (5 bases). The CDR3 totals 16 residues. Germline V CDR1 and CDR2: WNHNN, SYGVQD (reference sequence). Trimming removed 3 bases from V and 0 bases from J, with 14 bases in between. CDR3 coding DNA: TGCGCCAGCAGTGAAACGGAAGGACACTCTAACTATGGCTACACCTTC. Protein product: CASSETEGHSNYGYTF.

This rearrangement joins TRBV7-8 to TRBJ1-2; D may be TRBD1 (6 bases). V lost 5 bases to trimming and J lost 8 bases, with 21 bases between them. Germline CDR1 and CDR2: SGHVS and FQNEAQ. The CDR3 has 15 amino acids. The CDR3 coding sequence is TGTGCCAGCAGCCTCCGACAGGACTATAATGGAGGCTACACCTTC. This codes for CASSLRQDYNGGYTF.

CDR3 coding DNA: TGTGCCAGCAGCTTAGGGCCGACTGGTAATCAGCCCCAGCATTTT. It specifies CASSLGPTGNQPQHF. This chain connects TRBV7-2 to TRBJ1-5; D not resolved. Germline CDR1 is SGHTA and CDR2 is FQGNSA. V was shortened by 1 base and J by 4 bases, with 11 bases between the two germline ends. This CDR3 comprises 15 residues.

A few counts support this clonotype. The chain uses TRBV20-1 and TRBJ2-3, with D tentatively TRBD1 or TRBD2 (6 bases each). From germline, CDR1 is DFQATT and CDR2 SNEGSKA (reference sequence). V gave up 6 bases and J gave up 9 bases, with 25 bases separating them. CDR3 length equals 15 residues. The CDR3 is CSAPGGPPLRGTQYF. The CDR3 region has the DNA TGCAGTGCCCCTGGGGGGCCGCCCCTAAGGGGGACGCAGTATTTT.

This clonotype was counted many times. CDR3 in amino acids: CASSVKGGIAFF. The CDR3 coding sequence is TGTGCCAGCAGCGTCAAGGGGGGAATCGCTTTCTTT. V and J are TRBV7-8 and TRBJ1-1; maybe TRBD1 (6 bases). Trimming removed 5 bases at V and 11 bases at J, with 15 bases between. From germline, CDR1 is SGHVS and CDR2 FQNEAQ. This CDR3 contains 12 residues.